The 15 T cell receptor beta chains presented below share a single source sample, sequenced in a study of tumor-infiltrating lymphocytes in primary liver carcinoma (dated by TCRdb to 2016 to 2017). Blood RNA was extracted from unsorted whole blood with TRIzol reagent; germline DNA came from the DNeasy Blood & Tissue kit. The data were produced on an Illumina HiSeq 2500. Using a constant-region primer and ProtoScript II reverse transcriptase, TCRbeta-specific cDNA was reverse-transcribed from around 520 ng total RNA. The TCRbeta libraries were prepared through three rounds of nested multiplex PCR following a slightly modified ARM-PCR procedure. Each of the first two PCR rounds ran for approximately 10 cycles using multiplex TRBV1-TRBV30 forward primers together with a Cbeta reverse primer. TCRdb reworked the public reads: Q25 trimming with fastp, MiXCR clone assembly, productive beta chains retained. A single entry per CDR3 protein holds the most common genes and DNA from its merged rows. The table for this sample lists fewer than 350,000 distinct CDR3 sequences; 65% of them were counted only once. Approximately 5.9% of the sample goes to the ten largest clones.

The sample comprised peripheral blood. The receptors were gathered from a man aged 35 to 55 with primary liver carcinoma and hepatitis B virus infection.

This clonotype came up a few times. The genes are TRBV5-6 and TRBJ2-7; D remains unclear. V shed 4 bases and J shed 0 bases, with 11 bases lying between them. The germline V gene has CDR1 SGHDT and CDR2 YYEEEE. The CDR3 runs to 14 residues. The CDR3 region has the DNA TGTGCCAGCAGCCGTAGGAGAAGCTCCTACGAGCAGTACTTC. Protein product: CASSRRRSSYEQYF. Full variable domain (rest looked up from reference TRBV5-6 and TRBJ2-7): DAGVTQSPTHLIKTRGQQVTLRCSPKSGHDTVSWYQQALGQGPQFIFQYYEEEERQRGNFPDRFSGHQFPNYSSELNVNALLLGDSALYLCASSRRRSSYEQYFGPGTRLTVT.

This clonotype occurred many times. The rearrangement joins TRBV4-2 to TRBJ2-2; 9 bases match TRBD1. J was trimmed by 4 bases and V by 2 bases; bases with no gene match: 5. This CDR3 has 16 residues. Germline CDR1 and CDR2: LGHNA and YNFKEQ. CDR3 sequence: CASSQRDRVFTGELFF. CDR3 nucleotides: TGTGCCAGCAGCCAACGGGACAGGGTGTTCACCGGGGAGCTGTTTTTT.

This chain joins TRBV5-1 and TRBJ2-2; 8 bases align to TRBD2. Unmatched junction bases numbered 1, after V lost 1 base and J lost 5 bases. Germline lookup yields CDR1 SGHRS and CDR2 YFSETQ. CDR3 length equals 14 residues. The CDR3 DNA is TGCGCCAGCAGCTTGTCTAGCGGGACCGGGGAGCTGTTTTTT. This translates into CASSLSSGTGELFF.

The chain employs TRBV30 and TRBJ1-1; D is uncertain. Trimming pared 4 bases from V and 10 bases from J, leaving 13 bases between. The CDR3 loop spans 11 amino acids. Germline V lookup: CDR1 GTSNPN, CDR2 SVGIG (reference sequence). DNA of the CDR3: TGTGCCTGGATGGAGACGGCGGCAGCTTTCTTT. Protein sequence: CAWMETAAAFF.

For this clonotype: A much bigger clone sits one base away, suggesting this may be a read error. This CDR3 is missing its conserved last phenylalanine or tryptophan, likely due to a read error. The chain links TRBV29-1 to TRBJ1-4; D perhaps matches TRBD1 (5 bases). This CDR3 spans 15 amino acids. CDR1 SQVTM and CDR2 ANQGSEA come from the germline V gene. Trimming removed 4 bases from V and 5 bases from J, with 17 bases in between. The CDR3 loop is CSVGGRGSENEKLFL. The DNA of the CDR3 is TGCAGCGTTGGGGGTCGGGGCAGCGAAAATGAAAAACTGTTTCTT.

This clonotype appeared a single time. Possible read error: a much larger clone is one base away. The chain couples TRBV6-6 to TRBJ2-7; D may be TRBD1 (8 bases). Per germline, CDR1 MNHNY and CDR2 SVGAGI (reference sequence). The CDR3 loop spans 13 amino acids. The V end was cut by 10 bases, the J end by 1 base, with 14 bases between. The CDR3 loop reads CAIGGTGSYEQYF. CDR3 bases: TGTGCCATCGGGGGGACAGGATCCTACGAGCAGTACTTC.

Worth noting for this clonotype: Relative to the germline gene, one junction end is altered; a read error may explain this. The chain employs TRBV11-2 and TRBJ2-1, with 14 nucleotides matching TRBD2. The germline CDR1 and CDR2 sequences are SGHAT and FQNNGV. The CDR3 runs 15 residues. This CDR3 is CVSIKGTSGSYEQFF. The CDR3 nucleotides read TGTGTCAGCATCAAAGGGACTAGCGGGAGCTATGAGCAGTTCTTC.

This clonotype was recorded many times. The rearrangement links TRBV12-3 or TRBV12-4 to TRBJ2-3; no reliable D call. The CDR3 contains 12 residues. Deletions cut 7 bases from V and 6 bases from J, with 11 bases between. CDR3 loop: CASTFPGDTQYF. CDR3 in DNA: TGTGCCAGCACCTTCCCTGGGGATACGCAGTATTTT.

This clonotype showed up just a few times. A much more abundant neighbour one base away suggests this may be a read error. The chain links TRBV5-5 to TRBJ2-7; D is unclear. The CDR3 spans 11 residues. Germline V lookup: CDR1 SGHKS, CDR2 YYEKEE (reference sequence). V was cut by 6 bases and J by 2 bases, with 6 bases left in between. Here the CDR3 reads CASNSTYEQYF. In nucleotides, the CDR3 is TGTGCCAGCAACTCAACCTACGAGCAGTACTTC.

As regards this clonotype: A much larger clone differs from this one at a single base, so this may be a read error. Here the CDR3 DNA reads TGTGCCAGCGGTTACACACAGTCCTACGAGCAGTACTTC. Translation: CASGYTQSYEQYF. The chain employs TRBV6-5 and TRBJ2-7, with D hard to call. Germline V lookup: CDR1 MNHEY, CDR2 SVGAGI. This CDR3 is built from 13 residues.

This chain uses TRBV7-3 with TRBJ2-3, with TRBD2 identical over 10 bases. Germline V CDR1 and CDR2: SGHTA, FQGTGA. The trim removed 6 bases at V and 1 base at J, leaving 7 bases unmatched. This CDR3 has 16 amino acids. The DNA of the CDR3 is TGTGCCAGCAGTTTCTGGACTAGCGGAGGCACAGATACGCAGTATTTT. Encoded protein: CASSFWTSGGTDTQYF.

Details on this clonotype: The CDR3 end shows no conserved phenylalanine or tryptophan, and so a read error is likely. The rearrangement joins TRBV4-1 to TRBJ2-4; D not certain. CDR3 length: 17 amino acids. Per germline, CDR1 MGHRA and CDR2 YSYEKL. With 1 base removed from V and 2 bases from J, the gap between germline ends came to 15 bases. CDR3 region: CASSQVPKGSPKNIQYS. The CDR3 coding sequence is TGCGCCAGCAGCCAAGTACCCAAGGGTTCTCCCAAAAACATTCAGTACTCC.

Note on this clonotype: A junction boundary mismatches the germline segment, possibly from a read error. The chain is built from TRBV11-2 and TRBJ2-7; the D gene is possibly TRBD2 (5 bases). The last part of the DNA fits TRBJ2-1 better; the J call may be wrong. CDR1 is SGHAT and CDR2 is FQNNGV in the germline V gene. The CDR3 consists of 14 residues. Here the CDR3 DNA reads TGTGCCAGTAGCTCCGGACTGGTCTCCTACGAGCAGTTCTTC. It encodes CASSSGLVSYEQFF.

With regard to this clonotype: Since the CDR3 does not end with the conserved phenylalanine or tryptophan, this likely comes from a read error. The chain carries TRBV11-2 and TRBJ2-7; D is undetermined. Germline V gives CDR1 SGHAT, CDR2 FQNNGV. The CDR3 has 14 amino acids. Between the trimmed V and J ends, which lost 7 bases and 2 bases, there was a span of 15 bases. The CDR3 DNA sequence: TGTGCCAGCAACTCCTCCGTAGGGCCCTACGAGCAGTACTCC. Its protein is CASNSSVGPYEQYS.

A remark on this clonotype: The junction departs from the called germline gene at one end, perhaps through a read error. The chain employs TRBV11-1 and TRBJ2-3; no definite D call. The CDR3 is made up of 15 amino acids. Germline lookup yields CDR1 SGHAT and CDR2 FQDESV (reference sequence). CDR3 sequence (DNA): TGTGCCAGCAACTTACTGATTACTAGCACAGATACGCAGTATTTT. As protein: CASNLLITSTDTQYF.